This T cell receptor beta chain was recovered during a study of T-cell memory formation after mild COVID-19. Whole-study context: Largely, the TCR clusters proved donor specific.

Concerning this clonotype itself: The antigen is undetermined.

TCRdb reanalysed the 5' RACE reads using MiXCR and keeps one entry per CDR3 protein. Seen here are fewer than 250,000 distinct CDR3 sequences, around 19% observed once, and the top ten hold 2.4%. Study observations and caveats: Confirmation of SARS-CoV-2 specificity was lacking for second-wave clones peaking day 37. Later expanders leaned CD4+, whereas day 15 to 85 contracting clones were balanced CD4/CD8. Contracting clones localized mainly to CM and EM when CD4+ and mainly to EMRA when CD8+.

This TCR came from an adult woman who had mild COVID-19 (a few samples of this study predate the infection). Cell type and time point are not known. Sequences were obtained from PBMCs or a T cell subset sorted from them (not recorded which).

The DNA of the CDR3 is TGTGCCAGCAGTTTATCGGCAGGGGATAGCAATCAGCCCCAGCATTTT. Its protein product is CASSLSAGDSNQPQHF. The chain joins TRBV12-3 or TRBV12-4 to TRBJ1-5; tentative D call: TRBD1 (6 bases). CDR3 length: 16 amino acids. The ends were cut back, 2 bases at V and 0 bases at J, with 11 bases in the middle.